These 12 T cell receptor beta chains came from one sample sequenced in a study of blood T cell repertoires in COVID-19. Sequencing was performed with immunoSEQ multiplex PCR; in TCRdb, only in-frame clones are kept and a portion is missing. The profile shows approximately 190,000 clones, roughly four fifths of them singletons. Input material: peripheral blood. The receptors here all came from a woman between 65 and 79 years old with active or convalescent COVID-19.

This clone was observed a handful of times. The chain has TRBV9 and TRBJ1-1, with 9 bases matching TRBD1. Germline-derived CDR1 and CDR2 are SGDLS and YYNGEE. J was trimmed by 1 base and V by 3 bases; bases with no gene match: 4. The CDR3 extends over 15 amino acids. This CDR3 reads CASSAGQGKNTEAFF. The CDR3 nucleotides read TGTGCCAGCAGCGCCGGACAGGGGAAGAACACTGAAGCTTTCTTT.

V and J are TRBV27 and TRBJ2-1; D gene uncertain. V was shortened by 3 bases and J by 14 bases, with 11 bases between the two germline ends. The germline V gene encodes CDR1 MNHEY and CDR2 SMNVEV (reference sequence). The CDR3 is made up of 11 amino acids. The CDR3 region is CASSFGTVEFF. The CDR3 DNA reads as TGTGCCAGCAGTTTCGGAACAGTGGAGTTCTTC.

The chain couples TRBV28 to TRBJ2-7; weak D call: TRBD1 (8 bases). The V end was cut by 4 bases, the J end by 3 bases, with 16 bases between. Germline V gene sequence: CDR1 MDHEN, CDR2 SYDVKM. This CDR3 is 15 amino acids long. The CDR3 region has the DNA TGTGCCAGCAGTTCAACAGGGGGAGGGAACTACGAGCAGTACTTC. Amino acid sequence: CASSSTGGGNYEQYF.

This clone was seen a single time. The J gene is TRBJ2-3, the V gene TRBV24-1; the D gene is possibly TRBD1 (5 bases). Germline lookup yields CDR1 KGHDR and CDR2 SFDVKD. The CDR3 covers 16 residues. V dropped 3 bases and J dropped 2 bases, with 14 bases sitting between them. CDR3 protein: CATSDAGVGHTDTQYF. CDR3 nucleotides: TGTGCCACCAGTGATGCCGGTGTAGGACACACAGATACGCAGTATTTT.

This clone appeared a single time. The rearrangement joins TRBV20-1 to TRBJ1-2; D may be TRBD1 (6 bases). The V and J ends lost 3 bases and 0 bases respectively, with 20 bases between them. From germline, CDR1 is DFQATT and CDR2 SNEGSKA (reference sequence). This CDR3 has 17 amino acids. As DNA, the CDR3 is TGCAGTGCTAGTGGGCGTGAGAGGGGGTCCGCTAACTATGGCTACACCTTC. Protein: CSASGRERGSANYGYTF.

This clone has just one count. V usage is TRBV7-9 and J usage is TRBJ2-5, with 11 bases that match TRBD2. Per the germline V gene, CDR1 is SEHNR and CDR2 is FQNEAQ (reference sequence). The CDR3 is made up of 16 amino acids. J was trimmed by 5 bases and V by 4 bases; bases with no gene match: 9. The CDR3 coding sequence is TGTGCCAGCAGCTCCTATAGCGGGAGGGCCATGGAGACCCAGTACTTC. It yields the protein CASSSYSGRAMETQYF.

The chain links TRBV15 to TRBJ2-6; 8 bases agree with TRBD2. The CDR3 is 15 residues long. Germline CDR1 reads LNHNV; CDR2 reads YYDKDF (reference sequence). V dropped 4 bases and J dropped 13; count of bases not matched to a gene: 12. CDR3 DNA: TGTGCCACCAGCACCCCCGGAGACGGGGGGGCAGTCCTGACTTTC. The encoded protein is CATSTPGDGGAVLTF. The whole variable domain, filled in from reference TRBV15 and TRBJ2-6, reads DAMVIQNPRYQVTQFGKPVTLSCSQTLNHNVMYWYQQKSSQAPKLLFHYYDKDFNNEADTPDNFQSRRPNTSFCFLDIRSPGLGDTAMYLCATSTPGDGGAVLTFGAGSRLTVL.

In this sample, this clone turned up a few times. The chain has TRBV11-2 and TRBJ2-1; 11 nucleotides align to TRBD2. Trimming cost V 5 bases and J 11 bases; bases outside gene matches: 14. The CDR3 consists of 16 residues. CDR1 is SGHAT, CDR2 FQNNGV, per germline. The CDR3 reads CASSPRLAGIGMKQFF. The DNA for the CDR3 is TGTGCCAGCAGCCCTAGACTAGCGGGAATAGGAATGAAGCAGTTCTTC.

This clone came up a few times. The CDR3: CASSYSGSRHGELFF. In DNA, the CDR3 is TGTGCCAGCAGTTACTCCGGGAGTAGGCACGGGGAGCTGTTTTTT. This sequence joins TRBV6-5 and TRBJ2-2; maybe TRBD2 (6 bases). The V gene's germline CDR1 is MNHEY and CDR2 SVGAGI. Trimming took 0 bases from V and 7 from J, leaving 12 bases between them. CDR3 size: 15 residues.

The V and J genes are TRBV11-2 and TRBJ2-7; 7 bases fit TRBD2. Germline CDR1 is SGHAT and CDR2 is FQNNGV. The CDR3 length is 12 residues. V was clipped by 4 bases and J by 6 bases; unmatched bases: 3. CDR3 bases: TGTGCCAGCAGCTCAGGACTAGTCGAGCAGTACTTC. Translated: CASSSGLVEQYF.

This clone showed up just once. V usage is TRBV5-1 and J usage is TRBJ1-1; 10 nucleotides line up with TRBD1. CDR3 length equals 17 residues. The junction had 6 bases not matched to a gene; V was cut back by 1 base and J by 0 bases. The germline V gene encodes CDR1 SGHRS and CDR2 YFSETQ. This CDR3 reads CASSLRGQGRMNTEAFF. The CDR3 DNA sequence: TGCGCCAGCAGCTTGAGGGGACAGGGGCGCATGAACACTGAAGCTTTCTTT.

V and J are TRBV13 and TRBJ2-7; 7 bases are shared with TRBD1. Trimming at V came to 3 bases and at J to 2 bases, leaving 7 bases not matched to a gene. From germline, CDR1 is PRHDT and CDR2 FYEKMQ (reference sequence). This CDR3 contains 15 residues. The CDR3 sequence: CASSLAGTAPYEQYF. CDR3 DNA: TGTGCCAGCAGCTTGGCCGGGACAGCCCCCTACGAGCAGTACTTC.